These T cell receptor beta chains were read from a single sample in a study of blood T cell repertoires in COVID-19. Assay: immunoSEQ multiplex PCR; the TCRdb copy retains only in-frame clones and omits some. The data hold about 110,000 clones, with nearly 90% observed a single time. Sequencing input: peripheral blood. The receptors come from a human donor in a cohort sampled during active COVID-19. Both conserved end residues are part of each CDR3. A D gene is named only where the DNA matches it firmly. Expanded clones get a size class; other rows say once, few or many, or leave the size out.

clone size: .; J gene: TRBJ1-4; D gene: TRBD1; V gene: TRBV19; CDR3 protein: CASSRDSYNEKLFF; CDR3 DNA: TGTGCCAGTTCGAGGGACAGTTATAATGAAAAACTGTTTTTT
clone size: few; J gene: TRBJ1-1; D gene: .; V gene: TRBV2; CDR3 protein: CASMAESEAFF; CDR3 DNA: TGTGCCAGCATGGCGGAAAGTGAAGCTTTCTTT
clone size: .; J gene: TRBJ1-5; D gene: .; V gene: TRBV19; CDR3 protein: CYINQPQHF; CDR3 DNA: TGTTATATCAATCAGCCCCAGCATTTT
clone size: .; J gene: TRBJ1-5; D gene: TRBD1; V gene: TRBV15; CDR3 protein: CATTKGAHQPQHF; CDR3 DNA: TGTGCCACCACAAAGGGGGCACATCAGCCCCAGCATTTT
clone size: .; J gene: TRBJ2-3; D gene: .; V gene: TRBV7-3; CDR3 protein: CASSLIGQGGTDTQYF; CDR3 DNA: TGTGCCAGCAGCTTAATTGGGCAGGGCGGCACAGATACGCAGTATTTT
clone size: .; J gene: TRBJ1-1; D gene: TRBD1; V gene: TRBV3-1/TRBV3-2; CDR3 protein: CASSQQGANGNTEAFF; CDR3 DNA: TGTGCCAGCAGCCAGCAGGGGGCCAATGGGAACACTGAAGCTTTCTTT
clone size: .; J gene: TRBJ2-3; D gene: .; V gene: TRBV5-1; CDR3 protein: CASSLGTGGTTQYF; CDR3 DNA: TGCGCCAGCAGCTTGGGTACCGGGGGTACTACGCAGTATTTT
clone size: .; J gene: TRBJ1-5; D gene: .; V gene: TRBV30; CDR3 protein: CAWNQNSNQPQHF; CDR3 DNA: TGTGCCTGGAACCAAAACAGTAATCAGCCCCAGCATTTT
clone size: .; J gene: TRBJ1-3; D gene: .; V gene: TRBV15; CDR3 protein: CATSREIGFGNTIYF; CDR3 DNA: TGTGCCACCAGCAGAGAGATCGGGTTTGGAAACACCATATATTTT
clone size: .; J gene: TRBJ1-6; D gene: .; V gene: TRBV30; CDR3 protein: CAWSAQFQNSPLHF; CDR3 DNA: TGTGCCTGGAGTGCGCAGTTCCAGAATTCACCCCTCCACTTT
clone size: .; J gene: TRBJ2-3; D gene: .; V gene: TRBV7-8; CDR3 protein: CASSLPGYGTDTQYF; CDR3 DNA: TGTGCCAGCAGCTTACCAGGGTACGGTACAGATACGCAGTATTTT
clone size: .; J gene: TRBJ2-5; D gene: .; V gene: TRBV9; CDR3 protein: CASSVGTGSAQETQYF; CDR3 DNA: TGTGCCAGCAGCGTTGGTACGGGATCCGCACAAGAGACCCAGTACTTC
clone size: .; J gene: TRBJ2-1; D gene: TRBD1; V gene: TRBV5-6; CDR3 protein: CASRALQGAYNEQFF; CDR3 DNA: TGTGCCAGCAGGGCTTTGCAGGGGGCCTACAATGAGCAGTTCTTC
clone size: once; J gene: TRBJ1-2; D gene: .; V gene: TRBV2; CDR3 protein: CASSEDTYLGEANYGYTF; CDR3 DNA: TGTGCCAGCAGTGAAGACACATATCTCGGGGAGGCTAACTATGGCTACACCTTC
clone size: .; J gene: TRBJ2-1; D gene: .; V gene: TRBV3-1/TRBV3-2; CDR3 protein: CASSQTESGNEQFF; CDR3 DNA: TGTGCCAGCAGCCAAACCGAGAGCGGGAATGAGCAGTTCTTC
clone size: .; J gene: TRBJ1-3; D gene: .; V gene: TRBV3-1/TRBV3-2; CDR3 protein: CASSQGVYSGNTIYF; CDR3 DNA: TGTGCCAGCAGCCAAGGAGTCTACTCTGGAAACACCATATATTTT
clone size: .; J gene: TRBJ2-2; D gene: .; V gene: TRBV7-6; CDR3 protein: CASSGGLITGELFF; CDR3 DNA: TGTGCCAGCAGCGGGGGGTTAATCACCGGGGAGCTGTTTTTT
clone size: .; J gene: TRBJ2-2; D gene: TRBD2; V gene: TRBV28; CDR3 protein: CASRGGLRETGELFF; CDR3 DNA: TGTGCCAGCAGGGGGGGGTTGCGGGAGACCGGGGAGCTGTTTTTT